This is a list of T cell receptor beta chains from one sample in a study of naive and memory T cell subsets. TCRdb itself ran the UMI-ligation and nested PCR reads through MiXCR, one entry per CDR3 protein. The sample includes 95,000 to 110,000 distinct CDR3 sequences, approximately 14% of them seen just once. The specimen sequenced was naive CD8+ T cells from blood. These receptors were taken from a human donor in good health. CDR3s include the opening cysteine and the closing phenylalanine or tryptophan. The order of the fields is V gene, J gene, D gene, clone size, CDR3 protein, CDR3 DNA. D genes are given only for firm matches. The listing skips clone size in some rows; elsewhere it reads once, few, many or a size class.

TRBV7-9	TRBJ2-3	-	-	CASSPRLDSSATDTQYF	TGTGCCAGCAGCCCCCGACTTGACTCCAGTGCCACAGATACGCAGTATTTT
TRBV7-8	TRBJ2-3	TRBD1	-	CASSQGAITDTQYF	TGTGCCAGCAGCCAGGGGGCAATCACAGATACGCAGTATTTT
TRBV4-3	TRBJ2-6	-	-	CASSQEGGGVSGANVLTF	TGCGCCAGCAGCCAAGAAGGGGGCGGGGTATCTGGGGCCAACGTCCTGACTTTC
TRBV27	TRBJ1-5	TRBD1	few	CASSLTGNGQPQHF	TGTGCCAGCAGTTTGACAGGGAATGGTCAGCCCCAGCATTTT
TRBV29-1	TRBJ2-7	TRBD1	-	CSVTDREPYEQYF	TGCAGCGTGACAGACAGGGAACCCTACGAGCAGTACTTC
TRBV3-1	TRBJ2-7	TRBD1	few	CASSRGTGAPYEQYF	TGTGCCAGCAGCCGAGGGACAGGAGCCCCCTACGAGCAGTACTTC
TRBV7-9	TRBJ2-3	-	many	CASSLEDRSIDTDTQYF	TGTGCCAGCAGCTTAGAAGACAGATCAATAGACACAGATACGCAGTATTTT
TRBV7-9	TRBJ2-1	-	-	CASTWIAAPPLEQFF	TGTGCCAGCACCTGGATAGCGGCCCCCCCTTTGGAGCAGTTCTTC
TRBV27	TRBJ1-2	-	few	CASSYGTNYGYTF	TGTGCCAGCAGTTACGGGACTAACTATGGCTACACCTTC
TRBV27	TRBJ2-3	TRBD1	many	CASSLSPLTGGLRDTQYF	TGTGCCAGCAGTTTATCCCCCCTGACAGGGGGTCTCCGAGATACGCAGTATTTT
TRBV7-9	TRBJ2-1	-	few	CASREQGIEQFF	TGTGCCAGCAGGGAACAGGGAATTGAGCAGTTCTTC
TRBV11-1	TRBJ2-1	TRBD1	many	CASSSGTGRRNEQFF	TGTGCCAGCAGCTCCGGGACAGGGCGCCGGAATGAGCAGTTCTTC
TRBV12-3/TRBV12-4	TRBJ2-7	TRBD2	-	CASSQLAGGPYEQYF	TGTGCCAGCAGCCAACTAGCGGGAGGGCCCTACGAGCAGTACTTC
TRBV15	TRBJ1-5	-	many	CATSGTRAINQPQHF	TGTGCCACCAGCGGGACCCGGGCCATTAATCAGCCCCAGCATTTT
TRBV27	TRBJ1-2	TRBD1	many	CASSLGQGYGYTF	TGTGCCAGCAGCTTGGGACAGGGCTATGGCTACACCTTC
TRBV6-2/TRBV6-3	TRBJ1-5	-	few	CASSSQWYDQPQHF	TGTGCCAGCAGTTCACAGTGGTATGATCAGCCCCAGCATTTT
TRBV5-4	TRBJ2-7	-	-	CASSLKGDLYEQYF	TGTGCCAGCAGCTTGAAGGGGGATCTGTACGAGCAGTACTTC
TRBV14	TRBJ2-1	-	few	CASSQDLAPSPFF	TGTGCCAGCAGCCAAGATCTAGCCCCGAGCCCGTTCTTC
TRBV28	TRBJ1-1	-	many	CASSFRGTEAFF	TGTGCCAGCAGTTTCCGAGGCACTGAAGCTTTCTTT
TRBV27	TRBJ1-2	-	few	CASSLSGGLGYTF	TGTGCCAGCAGTTTATCAGGGGGGCTCGGCTACACCTTC
TRBV2	TRBJ2-5	-	-	CASCDSQETQYF	TGTGCCAGCTGCGACAGCCAAGAGACCCAGTACTTC
TRBV2	TRBJ2-5	-	-	CASSDGTLQETQYF	TGTGCCAGCAGTGATGGGACCCTCCAAGAGACCCAGTACTTC
TRBV12-3/TRBV12-4	TRBJ2-7	-	few	CASSTAGTPHGEQYF	TGTGCCAGCAGCACAGCCGGGACTCCTCACGGCGAGCAGTACTTC
TRBV7-8	TRBJ1-5	-	-	CTSSLLDPAGNQPQHF	TGTACCAGCAGCTTACTGGACCCGGCGGGTAATCAGCCCCAGCATTTT
TRBV20-1	TRBJ1-1	-	many	CSAPGSTEAFF	TGCAGTGCTCCAGGGTCCACTGAAGCTTTCTTT
TRBV20-1	TRBJ2-7	TRBD2	-	CSASVAGGVYEQYF	TGCAGTGCTAGCGTCGCGGGAGGGGTCTACGAGCAGTACTTC
TRBV29-1	TRBJ2-2	-	few	CSVENGNTGELFF	TGCAGCGTTGAAAACGGGAACACCGGGGAGCTGTTTTTT
TRBV19	TRBJ2-1	-	-	CASSTHRGSHNEQFF	TGTGCCAGTAGTACCCATAGGGGGTCCCACAATGAGCAGTTCTTC
TRBV21-1	TRBJ2-2	-	few	CASSTPSGKSLGELFF	TGTGCCAGCAGCACCCCTAGCGGTAAAAGCCTCGGGGAGCTGTTTTTT
TRBV4-2	TRBJ1-5	-	few	CASSQDGNSNQPQHF	TGTGCCAGCAGCCAAGACGGTAATAGCAATCAGCCCCAGCATTTT
TRBV12-3/TRBV12-4	TRBJ1-1	-	-	CASSSREMNTEAFF	TGTGCCAGCAGTTCGAGGGAGATGAACACTGAAGCTTTCTTT
TRBV6-2/TRBV6-3	TRBJ2-1	-	few	CASSYDPGQEQFF	TGTGCCAGCAGTTATGACCCCGGACAGGAGCAGTTCTTC
TRBV12-3/TRBV12-4	TRBJ2-7	TRBD2	few	CASSQSTSGGTSYEQYF	TGTGCCAGCAGTCAGTCGACTAGCGGGGGGACCTCCTACGAGCAGTACTTC
TRBV28	TRBJ1-1	-	-	CASSWLGGGTEAFF	TGTGCCAGCAGTTGGCTAGGGGGAGGGACTGAAGCTTTCTTT
TRBV18	TRBJ2-7	-	-	CASSPESGSSYEQYF	TGTGCCAGCTCACCTGAAAGCGGCAGCTCCTACGAGCAGTACTTC
TRBV9	TRBJ2-7	-	-	CASSPTGLSSYEQYF	TGTGCCAGCAGCCCGACAGGACTAAGCTCCTACGAGCAGTACTTC
TRBV27	TRBJ2-3	-	-	CASSFTQDTQYF	TGTGCCAGCAGTTTCACACAAGATACGCAGTATTTT
TRBV19	TRBJ2-1	TRBD2	many	CASSTLSGRDQFF	TGTGCCAGTAGTACCCTAAGCGGGAGGGACCAGTTCTTC
TRBV6-2/TRBV6-3	TRBJ2-5	TRBD1	-	CASSPPRTGHQETQYF	TGTGCCAGCAGCCCACCGCGGACAGGGCATCAAGAGACCCAGTACTTC
TRBV20-1	TRBJ2-3	-	few	CSASPDSGTDTQYF	TGCAGTGCTTCCCCTGACTCTGGCACAGATACGCAGTATTTT
TRBV6-2/TRBV6-3	TRBJ1-1	TRBD1	few	CASSLTGSTEAFF	TGTGCCAGCAGTTTGACAGGGAGCACTGAAGCTTTCTTT